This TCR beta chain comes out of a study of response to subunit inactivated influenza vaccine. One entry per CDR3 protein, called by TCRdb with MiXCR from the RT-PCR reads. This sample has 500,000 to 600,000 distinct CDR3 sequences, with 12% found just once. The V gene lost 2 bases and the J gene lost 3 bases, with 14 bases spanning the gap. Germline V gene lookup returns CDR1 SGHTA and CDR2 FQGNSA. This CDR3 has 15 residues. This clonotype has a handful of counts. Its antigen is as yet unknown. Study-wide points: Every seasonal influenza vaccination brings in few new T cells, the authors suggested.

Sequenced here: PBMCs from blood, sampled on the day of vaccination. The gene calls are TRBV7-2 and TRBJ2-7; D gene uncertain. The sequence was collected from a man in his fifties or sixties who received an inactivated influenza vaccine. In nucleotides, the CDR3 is TGTGCCAGCAGCTTAAAGACCCACGACGGCTACGAGCAGTACTTC. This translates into CASSLKTHDGYEQYF.